This TCR beta chain was observed in a study of identical twins. Study-level points and caveats: The analysis was cross-sectional rather than longitudinal within donors. Clonotypes of the beta chain that were abundant in cord blood carried fewer insertions (memory repertoires showed none).

TCRdb re-called the 5' RACE reads through MiXCR, storing one row per CDR3 protein. The table lists 420,000 or so distinct CDR3 sequences, approximately 18% of them singletons. Only a few counts were recorded for this clonotype. Its antigen remains unidentified. The sample consisted of naive T cells sorted from blood. This clonotype was sampled from a man in his fifties or sixties in good health.

The CDR3 DNA is TGTGCCAGCAGTTACCTGAAGGGCTCCACTGAAGCTTTCTTT. It specifies CASSYLKGSTEAFF. The V gene is TRBV6-2 or TRBV6-3, the J gene TRBJ1-1; D not certain. V lost 2 bases and J lost 4, with 11 bases in between. CDR3 length: 14 residues. Looked up from germline, CDR1 is MNHEY and CDR2 is SVGEGT.